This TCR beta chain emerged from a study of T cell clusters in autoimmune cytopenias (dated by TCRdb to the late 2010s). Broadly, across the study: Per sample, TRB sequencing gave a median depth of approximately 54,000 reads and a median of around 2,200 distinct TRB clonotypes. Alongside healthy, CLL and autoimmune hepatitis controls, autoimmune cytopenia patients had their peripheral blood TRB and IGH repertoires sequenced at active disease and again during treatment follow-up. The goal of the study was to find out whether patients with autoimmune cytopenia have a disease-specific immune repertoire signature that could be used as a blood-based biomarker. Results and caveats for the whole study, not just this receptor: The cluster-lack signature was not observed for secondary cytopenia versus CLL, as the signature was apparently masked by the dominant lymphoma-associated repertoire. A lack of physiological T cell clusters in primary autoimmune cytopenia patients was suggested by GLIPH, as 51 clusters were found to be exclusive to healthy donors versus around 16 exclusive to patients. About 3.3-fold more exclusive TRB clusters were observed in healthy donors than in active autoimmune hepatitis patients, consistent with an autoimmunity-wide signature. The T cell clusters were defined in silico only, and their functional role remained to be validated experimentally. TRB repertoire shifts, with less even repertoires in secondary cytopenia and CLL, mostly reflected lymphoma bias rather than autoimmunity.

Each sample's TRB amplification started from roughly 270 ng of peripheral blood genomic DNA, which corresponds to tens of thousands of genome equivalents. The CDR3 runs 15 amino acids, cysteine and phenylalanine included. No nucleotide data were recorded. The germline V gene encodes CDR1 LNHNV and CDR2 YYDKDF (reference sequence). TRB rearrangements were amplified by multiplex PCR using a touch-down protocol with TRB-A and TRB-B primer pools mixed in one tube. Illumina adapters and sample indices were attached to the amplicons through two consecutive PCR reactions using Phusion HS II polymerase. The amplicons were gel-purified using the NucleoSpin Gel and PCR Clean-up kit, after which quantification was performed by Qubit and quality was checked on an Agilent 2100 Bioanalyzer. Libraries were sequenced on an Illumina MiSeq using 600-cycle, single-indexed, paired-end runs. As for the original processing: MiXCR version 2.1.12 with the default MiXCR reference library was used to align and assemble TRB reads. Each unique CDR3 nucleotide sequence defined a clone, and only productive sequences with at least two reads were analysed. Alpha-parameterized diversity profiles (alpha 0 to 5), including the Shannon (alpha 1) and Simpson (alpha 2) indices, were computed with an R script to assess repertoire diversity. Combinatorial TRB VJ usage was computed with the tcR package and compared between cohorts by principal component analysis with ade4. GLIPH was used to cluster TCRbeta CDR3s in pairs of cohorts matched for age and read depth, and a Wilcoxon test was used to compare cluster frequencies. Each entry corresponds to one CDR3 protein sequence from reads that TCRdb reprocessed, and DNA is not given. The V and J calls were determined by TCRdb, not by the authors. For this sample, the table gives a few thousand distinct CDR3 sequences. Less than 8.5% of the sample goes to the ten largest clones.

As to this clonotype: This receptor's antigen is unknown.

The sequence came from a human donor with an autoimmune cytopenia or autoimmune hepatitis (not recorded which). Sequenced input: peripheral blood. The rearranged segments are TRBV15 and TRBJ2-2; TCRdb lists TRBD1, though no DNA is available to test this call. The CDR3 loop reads CATSSPRTFTGELFF.